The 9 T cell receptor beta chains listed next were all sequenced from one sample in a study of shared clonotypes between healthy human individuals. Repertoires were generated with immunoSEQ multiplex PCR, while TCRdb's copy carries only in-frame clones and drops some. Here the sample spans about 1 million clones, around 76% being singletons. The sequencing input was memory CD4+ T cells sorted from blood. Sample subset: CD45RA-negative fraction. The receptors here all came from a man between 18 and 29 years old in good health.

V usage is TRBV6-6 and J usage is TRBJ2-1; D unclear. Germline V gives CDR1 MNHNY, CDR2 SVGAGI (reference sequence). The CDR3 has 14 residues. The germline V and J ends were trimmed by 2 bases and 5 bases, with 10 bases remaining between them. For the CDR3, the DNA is TGTGCCAGCAGTTACGAAGGGCTTCACAATGAGCAGTTCTTC. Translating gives CASSYEGLHNEQFF.

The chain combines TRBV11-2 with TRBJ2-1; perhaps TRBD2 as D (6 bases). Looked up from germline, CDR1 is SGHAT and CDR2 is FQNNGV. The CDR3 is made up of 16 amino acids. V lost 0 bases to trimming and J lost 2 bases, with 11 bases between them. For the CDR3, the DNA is TGTGCCAGCAGCTTAGATAGGAGGGGTGCCTACAATGAGCAGTTCTTC. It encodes CASSLDRRGAYNEQFF.

The CDR3 bases are TGCGCCAGCAGTGCTTCCCTTCTCTATGGCTACACCTTC. Its translation: CASSASLLYGYTF. The gene calls are TRBV10-2 and TRBJ1-2; D remains unclear. The CDR3 covers 13 residues. The germline CDR1 and CDR2 sequences are WSHSY and SAAADI. Trimming removed 4 bases from V and 4 bases from J, with 10 bases in between.

CDR3 residues: CASSQDTGTPSQYF. For the CDR3, the DNA is TGTGCCAGCAGTCAAGACACAGGGACTCCATCACAGTACTTC. J is TRBJ2-7 and V is TRBV6-1; D tentatively fits TRBD1 or TRBD2 (6 bases each). V lost 5 bases, J lost 10 bases, and 21 bases lay in between. The CDR3 is made up of 14 amino acids. CDR1 MNHNS and CDR2 SASEGT come from the germline V gene.

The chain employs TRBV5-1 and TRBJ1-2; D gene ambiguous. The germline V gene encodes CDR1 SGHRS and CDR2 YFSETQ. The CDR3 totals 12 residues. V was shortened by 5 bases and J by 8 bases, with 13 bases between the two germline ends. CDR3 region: CASSIGEFGYTF. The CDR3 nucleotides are TGCGCCAGCAGTATCGGGGAGTTCGGCTACACCTTC.

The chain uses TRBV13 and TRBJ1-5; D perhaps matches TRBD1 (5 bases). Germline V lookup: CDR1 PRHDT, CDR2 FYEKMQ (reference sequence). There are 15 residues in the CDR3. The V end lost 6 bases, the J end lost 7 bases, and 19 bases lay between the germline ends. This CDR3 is CASSFAQGRLQPQHF. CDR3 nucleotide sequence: TGTGCCAGCAGTTTCGCCCAGGGTCGCCTCCAGCCCCAGCATTTT.

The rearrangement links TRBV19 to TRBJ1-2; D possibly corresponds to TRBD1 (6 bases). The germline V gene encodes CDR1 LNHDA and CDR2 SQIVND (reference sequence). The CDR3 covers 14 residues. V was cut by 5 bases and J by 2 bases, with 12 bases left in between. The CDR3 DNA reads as TGTGCCAGTAGTTCCCGGGACAAGAACTATGGCTACACCTTC. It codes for CASSSRDKNYGYTF.

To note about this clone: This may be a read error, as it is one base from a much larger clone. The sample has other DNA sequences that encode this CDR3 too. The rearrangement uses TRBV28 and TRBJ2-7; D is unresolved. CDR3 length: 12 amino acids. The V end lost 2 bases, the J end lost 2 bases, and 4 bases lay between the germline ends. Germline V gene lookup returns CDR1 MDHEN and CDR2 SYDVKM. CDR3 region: CASSLKPYEQYF. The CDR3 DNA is TGTGCCAGCAGTTTAAAGCCCTACGAGCAGTACTTC.

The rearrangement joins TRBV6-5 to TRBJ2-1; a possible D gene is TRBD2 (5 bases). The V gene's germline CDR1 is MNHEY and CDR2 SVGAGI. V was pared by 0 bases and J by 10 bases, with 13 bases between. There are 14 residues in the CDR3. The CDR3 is CASSYSMWTPEQFF. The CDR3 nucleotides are TGTGCCAGCAGTTACTCGATGTGGACTCCAGAGCAGTTCTTC.